Detailed here is one T cell receptor (beta chain). Its antigen has not been determined. Within one base of it there is no much larger clone, and no base qualities were kept. V is reduced by 1 base and J by 5 bases, leaving a spacing of 11 bases between them. Based on the germline V gene, the CDR1 and CDR2 sequences are SGHAT and FQNNGV. From its cysteine to its phenylalanine, the CDR3 spans 15 amino acids. Just the 45-base CDR3 DNA is kept, in frame starting at base 1. This sample is part of a study of blood T cells in healthy people across ages (dated by TCRdb to about 2015). Background on the whole study: In model experiments, template switching captured roughly one uniquely barcoded TCR beta cDNA molecule for every two T cells. Using deep sequencing normalized with unique cDNA molecular identifiers, the study measured how TCR beta repertoire diversity changes with age. The donors were divided into four age groups: young (average around 15 years), middle-aged (roughly 42), aged (approximately 62) and long-lived (82). To avoid experimental bias, donors of different ages were spread randomly across the sequencing lanes. Using the same blood draw, the study looked at two additional independent replicas of 1 million unique cDNA reads for two donors, one aged 18 to 30 and the other aged 80 or older. On the study overall, not on this receptor specifically: Estimates of total diversity from one million sequenced T cells were regarded as lower bounds and underestimates. As age increased, observed TCR beta diversity per million T cells dropped in a roughly linear way, and a significant reduction was already evident by age about 40. Because the CMV infection status of the donors was unknown, age-related changes in expanded clonotypes may potentially have been confounded. Bulk unsorted PBMC profiling prevented conclusive comparison of naive and antigen-experienced compartments. The long-lived group showed more naive CD4+ T cells, fewer expanded clones and increased TCR diversity than the aged group, suggesting age selection. A strong correlation was found between observed TCR beta diversity and the percentage of naive T cells measured by flow cytometry.

Libraries were constructed by 5' RACE. Sequenced on an Illumina HiSeq 2500. A second roughly 6 to 11 cycle PCR used a sample-barcoded 5' primer and a J-beta primer mix. A template-switch 5' adaptor carrying 12 random nucleotides introduced a unique molecular identifier onto each TCR beta cDNA molecule. At least 2.5 million CDR3-containing paired-end reads were obtained from each sample. First-strand cDNA synthesis was performed from all RNA using the Mint cDNA synthesis kit, with priming by a TRBC-specific oligonucleotide. Following uracil-DNA glycosylase treatment, all cDNA underwent a first 18-cycle PCR with the universal primers M1SS and BC2_uni_R. Concerning the study's data processing: Normalization of each sample was performed by random selection of 1 million high-quality reads, each carrying a distinct molecular identifier. Instead of being binned into consensus sequences, reads that shared molecular identifiers were thrown out. MiTCR, run with a Q25 quality threshold and the strictest error-elimination algorithm, handled CDR3 identification, clonotype clustering and error correction. Lower-bound total TCR beta diversity was estimated with a nonparametric unseen species model using Euler transformation. TCRdb trimmed public reads at Q25 via fastp, called clones via MiXCR and kept in-frame beta chains. One record per CDR3 amino acid sequence lists the most common genes and DNA. TCRdb, rather than the study authors, made the V and J calls. The sample table holds about 1.6 million distinct CDR3 sequences, of which around 35% were seen once. The ten top clones hold approximately 10% of the sample.

The donors were roughly 39 Caucasian individuals from Russia, aged roughly 6 to 100 years, who were systemically healthy. Each donor gave around 9 milliliters of peripheral blood, collected into EDTA-treated Vacutainer tubes. Ficoll-Paque density-gradient centrifugation was used to isolate PBMCs, with at least 6.5 million per sample. Trizol reagent was used to extract total RNA from PBMCs, with at least 6 micrograms per sample. For every donor, an aliquot of PBMCs went through flow cytometry to measure the percentages of naive CD45RAhigh/CD27high T cells. The receptor's source is a woman aged 25-40 years in good health. The specimen sequenced was blood. The chain links TRBV11-2 with TRBJ1-4; a confident D gene designation cannot be given. The CDR3 has the sequence CASSLGLGSNEKLFF. The nucleotides are TGTGCCAGCAGCTTAGGGCTGGGGTCAAATGAAAAACTGTTTTTT.